A single sample gave rise to the 14 T cell receptor beta chains below, sequenced in a study of beta chain features in type 1 diabetes. Of the isolated RNA, all was reverse transcribed, and so the sequenced material was expressed TCRB transcripts. Only in-frame clones appear in the TCRdb table, and some are missing; sequencing was by immunoSEQ multiplex PCR. Counted here are 970,000 or so clones, roughly 15% occurring once; the ten biggest clones make up 0.02% to 0.03%. The sample taken for sequencing was naive CD4+ T cells from blood. The receptors originated from a young woman in good health.

In this sample, this clone turned up once. The chain has TRBV6-6 and TRBJ2-7, with 8 nucleotides matching TRBD1. V lost 6 bases to trimming and J lost 1 base; unmatched junction nucleotides: 8. The CDR3 length is 15 residues. Germline CDR1 reads MNHNY; CDR2 reads SVGAGI (reference sequence). CDR3 protein: CASRQRGQGSYEQYF. CDR3 DNA sequence: TGTGCCAGCAGACAACGTGGACAGGGATCCTACGAGCAGTACTTC.

The chain recombines TRBV7-2 with TRBJ2-1; D is perhaps TRBD1 or TRBD2 (5 bases each). The germline V and J ends were trimmed by 7 bases and 9 bases, with 16 bases remaining between them. Germline lookup yields CDR1 SGHTA and CDR2 FQGNSA. This CDR3 is 13 amino acids long. In DNA form, the CDR3 reads TGTGCCAGCAAGCCTTATGGGGGTGGTGAGCAGTTCTTC. Translating gives CASKPYGGGEQFF.

The chain has TRBV4-2 and TRBJ2-7; D is ambiguous. Deletions cut 1 base from V and 2 bases from J, with 12 bases between. The CDR3 extends over 15 amino acids. Germline CDR1 and CDR2: LGHNA and YNFKEQ. The CDR3 DNA reads TGTGCCAGCAGCCAAGGGGTTGGGGATACCTACGAGCAGTACTTC. Its protein is CASSQGVGDTYEQYF.

In this sample, this clone turned up a few times. The chain links TRBV19 to TRBJ2-3; the match to TRBD2 covers 11 bases. Germline values: CDR1 LNHDA, CDR2 SQIVND (reference sequence). The CDR3 extends over 17 amino acids. The V segment lost 0 bases and the J segment 2 bases; nucleotides outside the gene matches: 4. The CDR3 DNA reads TGTGCCAGTAGTATAGATATTAGCGGGAGGGCCACAGATACGCAGTATTTT. Translated: CASSIDISGRATDTQYF. Variable domain in full (rest from reference TRBV19 and TRBJ2-3): DGGITQSPKYLFRKEGQNVTLSCEQNLNHDAMYWYRQDPGQGLRLIYYSQIVNDFQKGDIAEGYSVSREKKESFPLTVTSAQKNPTAFYLCASSIDISGRATDTQYFGPGTRLTVL.

The chain employs TRBV5-6 and TRBJ2-2; TRBD1 or TRBD2 may be the D gene (5 bases each). Trimming removed 4 bases from V and 3 bases from J, with 16 bases in between. The V gene's germline CDR1 is SGHDT and CDR2 YYEEEE. The CDR3 has 16 residues. CDR3 sequence (DNA): TGTGCCAGCAGCCCCCTCATTCAGGGAGACACCGGGGAGCTGTTTTTT. Residues: CASSPLIQGDTGELFF. The full variable domain, with the rest looked up from reference TRBV5-6 and TRBJ2-2, is DAGVTQSPTHLIKTRGQQVTLRCSPKSGHDTVSWYQQALGQGPQFIFQYYEEEERQRGNFPDRFSGHQFPNYSSELNVNALLLGDSALYLCASSPLIQGDTGELFFGEGSRLTVL.

This clone has just a few counts. The chain joins TRBV7-2 to TRBJ2-1, with D unclear. Germline V gene sequence: CDR1 SGHTA, CDR2 FQGNSA. Trimming pared 2 bases from V and 7 bases from J, leaving 9 bases between. CDR3 length: 13 residues. CDR3 DNA sequence: TGTGCCAGCAGCTTACTGGCCAGTAATGAGCAGTTCTTC. This translates into CASSLLASNEQFF.

This clone occurred a few times. This chain uses TRBV5-4 with TRBJ2-1; weak D call: TRBD1 (6 bases). Trimming took off 3 bases at V and 3 bases at J, with 10 bases between the two ends. The CDR3 covers 14 residues. Looked up from germline, CDR1 is SGHNT and CDR2 is YYREEE (reference sequence). The CDR3 nucleotides are TGTGCCAGCAGCTACACAGGGAGCTACAATGAGCAGTTCTTC. It translates to CASSYTGSYNEQFF.

On this clone itself: Other DNA sequences from this sample encode an identical CDR3 as well. The chain combines TRBV11-1 with TRBJ2-1; the match to TRBD2 covers 9 bases. The CDR3 is 15 amino acids. The junction had 4 bases not matched to a gene; V was cut back by 6 bases and J by 1 base. From germline, CDR1 is SGHAT and CDR2 FQDESV (reference sequence). CDR3: CASSLSGRSYNEQFF. The DNA of the CDR3 is TGTGCCAGCAGTTTGAGCGGGAGGTCCTACAATGAGCAGTTCTTC.

In this sample, this clone turned up a few times. The chain employs TRBV10-3 and TRBJ2-2; 7 nucleotides line up with TRBD2. This CDR3 region has 13 residues. The germline gives CDR1 ENHRY, CDR2 SYGVKD. V lost 8 bases, J lost 7 bases, and 7 bases stayed unmatched. The CDR3 here is CAIGGRELGELFF. The CDR3 DNA is TGTGCCATCGGCGGGCGGGAGCTCGGGGAGCTGTTTTTT.

V gene TRBV15 combines with J gene TRBJ2-7; 10 bases are shared with TRBD1. The J segment lost 6 bases and the V segment lost 8 bases, leaving 7 bases of the junction unmatched. Looked up from germline, CDR1 is LNHNV and CDR2 is YYDKDF (reference sequence). CDR3 length: 13 amino acids. The CDR3 coding sequence is TGTGCCACCGGTCGGGACAGGGGTACCGAGCAGTACTTC. Translated: CATGRDRGTEQYF.

This clone was picked up a small number of times. The V gene is TRBV27, the J gene TRBJ2-1; a possible D gene is TRBD2 (5 bases). Germline loops: CDR1 MNHEY, CDR2 SMNVEV (reference sequence). Trimming removed 10 bases from V and 0 bases from J, with 13 bases in between. There are 14 residues in the CDR3. The CDR3 coding sequence is TGTGCCACACGACCGGGGTTCTCCTACAATGAGCAGTTCTTC. Translating gives CATRPGFSYNEQFF.

This clone was picked up a small number of times. The chain recombines TRBV19 with TRBJ1-5; weak D call: TRBD1 (5 bases). The CDR3 extends over 17 amino acids. The germline V gene encodes CDR1 LNHDA and CDR2 SQIVND (reference sequence). V dropped 1 base and J dropped 2 bases, with 15 bases sitting between them. DNA for the CDR3: TGTGCCAGTAGTATAGGGGCCCAGGCGGGGGGCAATCAGCCCCAGCATTTT. This gives the protein CASSIGAQAGGNQPQHF.

This clone was counted only a few times. This chain links TRBV4-1 with TRBJ2-4, with D maybe TRBD2 (6 bases). V dropped 0 bases and J dropped 0 bases, with 15 bases sitting between them. From germline, CDR1 is MGHRA and CDR2 YSYEKL. The CDR3 has 18 amino acids. The CDR3 DNA reads as TGCGCCAGCAGCCAAGATGCGAGGAGGGTCGAAGCCAAAAACATTCAGTACTTC. Its translation: CASSQDARRVEAKNIQYF.

The chain joins TRBV7-9 to TRBJ2-2; D may match TRBD1 or TRBD2 (5 bases each). This CDR3 spans 13 amino acids. Germline V CDR1 and CDR2: SEHNR, FQNEAQ (reference sequence). V lost 0 bases to trimming and J lost 10 bases, with 9 bases between them. CDR3 amino acids: CASSLAGTVELFF. The CDR3 DNA reads as TGTGCCAGCAGCTTAGCCGGGACGGTGGAGCTGTTTTTT.